The rows below give T cell receptor beta chains drawn from one sample of a study of shared clonotypes between healthy human individuals. Sequencing was performed with immunoSEQ multiplex PCR; in TCRdb, only in-frame clones are kept and a portion is missing. The sample carries approximately 1.9 million clones, 90% to 95% recorded once. Sequenced material: naive CD8+ T cells from PBMCs. These receptors were taken from a man aged 18 to 29 in good health. Some clones in this sample may be carry-over from other donors' samples. The CDR3 runs from the conserved cysteine through the conserved F or W. D genes are given only for firm matches. Clone size, where shown, is once, few, many, or a class for clones that have expanded.

D gene	J gene	clone size	V gene	CDR3 DNA	CDR3 protein
.	TRBJ1-3	.	TRBV19	TGTGCCAGTAGTATAGATCTATTCCGCTCCCCGGGAAACACCATATATTTT	CASSIDLFRSPGNTIYF
.	TRBJ2-7	.	TRBV6-5	TGTGCCAGCAGTTACTCTCGGGGTGCCTACGAGCAGTACTTC	CASSYSRGAYEQYF
TRBD1	TRBJ1-4	.	TRBV2	TGTGCCAGCGACGGACAGGGTGCAGAAAAACTGTTTTTT	CASDGQGAEKLFF
.	TRBJ1-2	.	TRBV15	TGTGCCACCAGACACCGAGCTAACTATGGCTACACCTTC	CATRHRANYGYTF
TRBD2	TRBJ2-1	.	TRBV11-2	TGTGCCAGCAGCGAAGCCCCTAGCGGGATCTACAATGAGCAGTTCTTC	CASSEAPSGIYNEQFF
TRBD1	TRBJ2-5	.	TRBV19	TGTGCCAGCCGGGACAGGGTTGTCCAAGAGACCCAGTACTTC	CASRDRVVQETQYF
TRBD1	TRBJ2-1	.	TRBV15	TGTGCCACCAGCAGGAGGGGACAGGGGGCGGCTGAGCAGTTCTTC	CATSRRGQGAAEQFF
.	TRBJ2-2	.	TRBV6-5	TGTGCCAGCAGTTACTCGGTAGGGGAGGACACCGGGGAGCTGTTTTTT	CASSYSVGEDTGELFF
.	TRBJ1-5	.	TRBV7-9	TGTGCCAGCAGCCCCAGCAGCCTAGATCAGCCCCAGCATTTT	CASSPSSLDQPQHF
.	TRBJ1-2	.	TRBV27	TGTGCCAGCAGTTCCTCAGAGGCCCCGGGCTATGGCTACACCTTC	CASSSSEAPGYGYTF
TRBD2	TRBJ2-3	.	TRBV2	TGTGCCAGCAGTCGATTTCTAGCGGGGATCCCAGATACGCAGTATTTT	CASSRFLAGIPDTQYF
TRBD2	TRBJ2-1	once	TRBV5-1	TGCGCCAGCAGCCGTGGACTAGCGGGAGACAATGAGCAGTTCTTC	CASSRGLAGDNEQFF
.	TRBJ2-7	.	TRBV6-5	TGTGCCAGCAGTTTAGATATGGGCTACGAGCAGTACTTC	CASSLDMGYEQYF
TRBD2	TRBJ2-1	.	TRBV27	TGTGCCAGCACCTGGGGGGGTAGGTACAATGAGCAGTTCTTC	CASTWGGRYNEQFF
.	TRBJ2-5	.	TRBV5-1	TGCGCCAGCAGCTTGGCCAGGGGCGAAGAGACCCAGTACTTC	CASSLARGEETQYF
TRBD1	TRBJ1-2	.	TRBV29-1	TGCAGCGTCTCCCCACCCGGGACAGGGAACCCATATGGCTACACCTTC	CSVSPPGTGNPYGYTF
.	TRBJ2-1	.	TRBV28	TGTGCCAGCAGTTTAGTGGCCAGGAGCTACAATGAGCAGTTCTTC	CASSLVARSYNEQFF